This TCR beta chain stems from a study of CXCR3-negative and CXCR3-positive naive CD8 T cells. Study-level background: For each library, about 1.5 +/- 0.3 million TRB reads were obtained, about 135 million in total. General study results and limits: Comparably high diversity marked both naive subsets, whereas memory CD8+ cells had much lower diversity. Similar TRBV-TRBJ usage characterized naive CXCR3-negative and CXCR3-positive cells; memory cells differed.

CD45RO-CCR7+CD27+CD95- was the phenotype of naive CD8+ T cells. To note about this clonotype: Its antigen is not identified.

UMI labels and 5' RACE were used to prepare the TRB cDNA libraries. Following a re-call of the 5' RACE reads, TCRdb has one entry per CDR3 protein and lacks DNA. Here the sample table reports under 7,000 distinct CDR3 sequences. Germline V CDR1 and CDR2: LGHNA, YSLEER. The CDR3 has 16 amino acids. The V gene is TRBV4-3, the J gene TRBJ2-3; the TRBD2 assignment by TCRdb is unverifiable without DNA. Material for sequencing was naive CXCR3- CD8+ T cells from blood. Subset meaning: CD45RO-CCR7+CD27+CD95- naive CD8+ T cells lacking CXCR3 (TNR3-). This clonotype was sampled from a human donor in good health. Some clones in this sample may be carry-over from other donors' samples. The CDR3 is CASSQVAGVGTDTQYF.